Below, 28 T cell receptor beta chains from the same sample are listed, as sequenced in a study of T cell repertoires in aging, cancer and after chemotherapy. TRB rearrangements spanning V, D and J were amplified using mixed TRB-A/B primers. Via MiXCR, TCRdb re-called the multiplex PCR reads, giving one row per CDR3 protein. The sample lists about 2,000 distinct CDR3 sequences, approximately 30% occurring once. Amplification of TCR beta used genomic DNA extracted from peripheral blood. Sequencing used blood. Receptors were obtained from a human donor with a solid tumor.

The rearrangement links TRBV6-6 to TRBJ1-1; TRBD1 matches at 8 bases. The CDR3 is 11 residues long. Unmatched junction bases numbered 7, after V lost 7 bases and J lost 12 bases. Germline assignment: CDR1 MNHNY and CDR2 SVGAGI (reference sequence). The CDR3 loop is CASKGQGGTFF. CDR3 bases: TGTGCCAGCAAAGGACAGGGCGGGACTTTCTTT.

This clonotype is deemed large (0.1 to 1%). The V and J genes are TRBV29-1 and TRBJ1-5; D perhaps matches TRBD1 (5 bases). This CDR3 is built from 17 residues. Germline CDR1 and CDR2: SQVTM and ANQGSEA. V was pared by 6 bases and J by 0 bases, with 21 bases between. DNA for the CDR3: TGCAGCGTCCACCGGGACGGAGTAATAAATAGCAATCAGCCCCAGCATTTT. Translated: CSVHRDGVINSNQPQHF.

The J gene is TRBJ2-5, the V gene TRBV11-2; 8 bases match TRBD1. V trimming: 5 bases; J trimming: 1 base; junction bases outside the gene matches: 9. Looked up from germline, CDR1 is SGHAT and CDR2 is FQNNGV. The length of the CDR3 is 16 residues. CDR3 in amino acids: CASSPRTGNLQETQYF. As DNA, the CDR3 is TGTGCCAGCAGCCCCCGGACAGGGAACCTCCAAGAGACCCAGTACTTC.

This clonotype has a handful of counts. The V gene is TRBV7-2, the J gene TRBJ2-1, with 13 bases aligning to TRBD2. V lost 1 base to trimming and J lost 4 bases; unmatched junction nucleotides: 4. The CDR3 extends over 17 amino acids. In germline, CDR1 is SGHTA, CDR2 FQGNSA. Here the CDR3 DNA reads TGTGCCAGCAGCTTAGAGGGGACTAGCGGGGTGTACAATGAGCAGTTCTTC. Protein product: CASSLEGTSGVYNEQFF.

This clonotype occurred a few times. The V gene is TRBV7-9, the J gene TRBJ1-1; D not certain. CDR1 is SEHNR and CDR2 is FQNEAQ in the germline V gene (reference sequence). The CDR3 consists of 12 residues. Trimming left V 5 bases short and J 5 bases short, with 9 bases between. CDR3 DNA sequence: TGTGCCAGCAGCCCGAGGGATACTGAAGCTTTCTTT. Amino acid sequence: CASSPRDTEAFF.

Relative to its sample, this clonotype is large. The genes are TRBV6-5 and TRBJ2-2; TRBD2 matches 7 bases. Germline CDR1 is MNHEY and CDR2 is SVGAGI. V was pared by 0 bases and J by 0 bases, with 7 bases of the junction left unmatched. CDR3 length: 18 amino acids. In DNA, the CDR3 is TGTGCCAGCAGTTACTCACCCTTTGGACTAGCGAACACCGGGGAGCTGTTTTTT. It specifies CASSYSPFGLANTGELFF.

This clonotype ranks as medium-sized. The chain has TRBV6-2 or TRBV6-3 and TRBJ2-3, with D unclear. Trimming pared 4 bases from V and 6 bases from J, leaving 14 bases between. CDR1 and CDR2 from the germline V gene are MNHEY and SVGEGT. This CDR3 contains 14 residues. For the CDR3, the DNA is TGTGCCAGCAGTTTGGTTCTTTTGTCGGATACGCAGTATTTT. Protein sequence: CASSLVLLSDTQYF.

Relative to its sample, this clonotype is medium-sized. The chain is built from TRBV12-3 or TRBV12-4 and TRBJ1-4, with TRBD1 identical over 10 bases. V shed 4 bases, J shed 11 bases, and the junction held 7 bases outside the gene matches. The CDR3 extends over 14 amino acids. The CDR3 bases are TGTGCCAGCAGTTCCGGGACAGGGGTAGGGAAACTGTTTTTT. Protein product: CASSSGTGVGKLFF.

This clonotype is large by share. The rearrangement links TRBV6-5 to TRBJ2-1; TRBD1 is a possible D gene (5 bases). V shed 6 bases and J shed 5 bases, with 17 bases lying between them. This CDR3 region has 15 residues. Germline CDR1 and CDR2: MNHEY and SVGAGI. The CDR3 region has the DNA TGTGCCAGCAGCTTGACCCAGGGTGTCCACAATGAGCAGTTCTTC. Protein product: CASSLTQGVHNEQFF.

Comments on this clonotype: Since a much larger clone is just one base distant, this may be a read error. In nucleotides, the CDR3 is TGTGCCAGCAGTTTAGGGACAGCAAATAAGCCCCAGCATTTT. The encoded protein is CASSLGTANKPQHF. The rearrangement uses TRBV27 and TRBJ1-5, with 7 nucleotides matching TRBD1. The V gene end was trimmed by 2 bases and the J gene end by 8 bases; junction bases not matched to a gene: 6. Germline V lookup: CDR1 MNHEY, CDR2 SMNVEV (reference sequence). The CDR3 extends over 14 amino acids.

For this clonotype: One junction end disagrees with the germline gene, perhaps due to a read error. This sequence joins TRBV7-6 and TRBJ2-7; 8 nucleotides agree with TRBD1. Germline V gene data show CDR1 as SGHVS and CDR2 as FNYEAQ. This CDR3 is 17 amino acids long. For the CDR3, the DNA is TGTGCTAGCAGCTTAGGTCCGAGACAGGGGAGCTCCTACGAGCAGTACTTC. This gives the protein CASSLGPRQGSSYEQYF.

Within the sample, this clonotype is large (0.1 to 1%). Here the CDR3 reads CASSIGGGLHPRTGELFF. CDR3 nucleotides: TGTGCCAGTAGTATAGGCGGGGGCTTACACCCTCGGACCGGGGAGCTGTTTTTT. This chain joins TRBV19 and TRBJ2-2, with D perhaps TRBD2 (7 bases). The CDR3 consists of 18 residues. V gave up 1 base and J gave up 5 bases, with 20 bases separating them. Germline loops: CDR1 LNHDA, CDR2 SQIVND (reference sequence).

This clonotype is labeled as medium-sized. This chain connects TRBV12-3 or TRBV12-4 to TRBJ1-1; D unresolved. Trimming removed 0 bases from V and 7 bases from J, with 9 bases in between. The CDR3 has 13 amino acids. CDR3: CASSLALIREAFF. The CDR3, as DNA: TGTGCCAGCAGTTTAGCCCTCATCCGTGAAGCTTTCTTT.

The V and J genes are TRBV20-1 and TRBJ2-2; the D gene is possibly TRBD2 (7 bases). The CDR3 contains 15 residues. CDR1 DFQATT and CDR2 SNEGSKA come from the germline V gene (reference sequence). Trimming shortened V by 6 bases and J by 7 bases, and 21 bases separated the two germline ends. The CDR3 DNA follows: TGCAGTGCGCCTCGGGGTGGGGGGGCCAACGGGGAGCTGTTTTTT. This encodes CSAPRGGGANGELFF.

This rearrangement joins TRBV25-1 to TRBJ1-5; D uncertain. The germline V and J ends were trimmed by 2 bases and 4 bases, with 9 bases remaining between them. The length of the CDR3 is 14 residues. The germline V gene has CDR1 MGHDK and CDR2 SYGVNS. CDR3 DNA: TGTGCCAGCAGTGAAAAAGGACCAAATCAGCCCCAGCATTTT. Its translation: CASSEKGPNQPQHF.

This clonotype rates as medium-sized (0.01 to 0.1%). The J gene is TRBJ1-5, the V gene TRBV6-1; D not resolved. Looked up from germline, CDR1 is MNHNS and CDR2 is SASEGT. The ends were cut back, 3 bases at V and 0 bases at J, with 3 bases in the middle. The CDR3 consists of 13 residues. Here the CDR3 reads CASSDASNQPQHF. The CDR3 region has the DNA TGTGCCAGCAGTGACGCTAGCAATCAGCCCCAGCATTTT.

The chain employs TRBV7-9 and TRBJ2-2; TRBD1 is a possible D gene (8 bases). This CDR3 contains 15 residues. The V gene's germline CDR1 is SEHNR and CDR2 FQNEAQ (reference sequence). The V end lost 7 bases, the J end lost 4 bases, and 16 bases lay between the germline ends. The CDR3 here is CASILADRVTGELFF. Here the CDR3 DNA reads TGTGCCAGCATCCTAGCGGACAGGGTCACCGGGGAGCTGTTTTTT.

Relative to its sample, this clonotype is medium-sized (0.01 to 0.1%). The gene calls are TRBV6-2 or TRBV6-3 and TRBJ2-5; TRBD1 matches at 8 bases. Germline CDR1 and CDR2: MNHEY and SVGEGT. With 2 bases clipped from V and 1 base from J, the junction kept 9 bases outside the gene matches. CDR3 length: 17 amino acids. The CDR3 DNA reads TGTGCCAGCAGTTACAGGAGGACAGGGCGGAGCCAAGAGACCCAGTACTTC. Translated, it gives CASSYRRTGRSQETQYF.

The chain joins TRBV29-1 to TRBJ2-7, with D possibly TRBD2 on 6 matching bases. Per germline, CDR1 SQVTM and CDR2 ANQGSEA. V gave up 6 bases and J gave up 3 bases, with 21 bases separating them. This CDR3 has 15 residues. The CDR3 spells CSVGEGSWGDYEQYF. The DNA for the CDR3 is TGCAGCGTCGGGGAAGGATCGTGGGGGGACTACGAGCAGTACTTC.

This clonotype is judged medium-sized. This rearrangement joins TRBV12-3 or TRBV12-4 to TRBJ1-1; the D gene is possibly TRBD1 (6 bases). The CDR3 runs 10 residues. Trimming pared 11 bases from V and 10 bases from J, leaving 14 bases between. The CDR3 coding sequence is TGTGCCTGTGGGGGGCGCGGAGCTTTCTTT. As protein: CACGGRGAFF.

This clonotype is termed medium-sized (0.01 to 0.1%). The CDR3, as DNA: TGTGCCAGCAGCTTAGAGGGCAGCTCCGGGGCCAACGTCCTGACTTTC. Amino acid sequence: CASSLEGSSGANVLTF. This chain joins TRBV7-2 and TRBJ2-6, with D hard to call. The CDR3 runs 16 residues. Between the trimmed V and J ends, which lost 1 base and 4 bases, there was a span of 11 bases. Germline CDR1 reads SGHTA; CDR2 reads FQGNSA. Supplemented by reference TRBV7-2 and TRBJ2-6, the full variable domain reads GAGVSQSPSNKVTEKGKDVELRCDPISGHTALYWYRQSLGQGLEFLIYFQGNSAPDKSGLPSDRFSAERTGGSVSTLTIQRTQQEDSAVYLCASSLEGSSGANVLTFGAGSRLTVL.

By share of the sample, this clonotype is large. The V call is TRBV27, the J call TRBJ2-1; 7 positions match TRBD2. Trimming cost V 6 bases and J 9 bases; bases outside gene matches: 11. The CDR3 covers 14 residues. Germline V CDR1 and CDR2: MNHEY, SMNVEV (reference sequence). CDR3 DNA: TGTGCCAGCAGCCGCGCCGGGAGGACGGGTGAGCAGTTCTTC. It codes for CASSRAGRTGEQFF.

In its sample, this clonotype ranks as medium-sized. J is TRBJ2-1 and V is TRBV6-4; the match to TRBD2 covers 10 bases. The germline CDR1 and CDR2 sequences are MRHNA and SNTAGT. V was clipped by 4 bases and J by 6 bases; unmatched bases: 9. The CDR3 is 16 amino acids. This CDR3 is CASSAQAGGPGNEQFF. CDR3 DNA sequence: TGTGCCAGCAGTGCACAAGCGGGGGGGCCGGGCAATGAGCAGTTCTTC.

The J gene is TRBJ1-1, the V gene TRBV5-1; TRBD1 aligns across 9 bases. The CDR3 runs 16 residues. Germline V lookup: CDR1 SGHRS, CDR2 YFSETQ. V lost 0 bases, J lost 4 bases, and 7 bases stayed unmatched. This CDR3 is CASSLERTGEGTEAFF. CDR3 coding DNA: TGCGCCAGCAGCTTGGAACGGACAGGGGAAGGCACTGAAGCTTTCTTT.

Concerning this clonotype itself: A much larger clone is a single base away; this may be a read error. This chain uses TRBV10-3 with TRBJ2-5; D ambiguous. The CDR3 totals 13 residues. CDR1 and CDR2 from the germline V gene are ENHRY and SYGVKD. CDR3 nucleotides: TGTGCCACCAGCATCCGATCTCAAGAGAGCCAGTACTTC. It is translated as CATSIRSQESQYF.

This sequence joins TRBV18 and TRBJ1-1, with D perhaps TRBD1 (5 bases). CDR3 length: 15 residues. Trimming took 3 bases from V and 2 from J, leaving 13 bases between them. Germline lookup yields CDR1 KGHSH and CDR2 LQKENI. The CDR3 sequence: CASSPPGTVNTEAFF. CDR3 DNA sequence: TGTGCCAGCTCACCGCCCGGGACGGTAAACACTGAAGCTTTCTTT.

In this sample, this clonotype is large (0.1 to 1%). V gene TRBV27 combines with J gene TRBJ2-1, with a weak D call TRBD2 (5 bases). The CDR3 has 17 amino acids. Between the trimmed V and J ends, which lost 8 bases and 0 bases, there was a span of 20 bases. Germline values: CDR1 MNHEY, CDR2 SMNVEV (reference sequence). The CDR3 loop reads CASLSASLIGSYNEQFF. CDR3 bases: TGTGCCAGCTTATCGGCTAGCCTCATTGGCTCCTACAATGAGCAGTTCTTC.

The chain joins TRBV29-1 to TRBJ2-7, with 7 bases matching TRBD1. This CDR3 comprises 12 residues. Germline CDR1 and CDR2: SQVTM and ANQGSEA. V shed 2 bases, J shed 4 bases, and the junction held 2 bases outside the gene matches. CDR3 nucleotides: TGCAGCGTTGAAACAGGGGCATACGAGCAGTACTTC. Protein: CSVETGAYEQYF.